The 7 T cell receptor beta chains in this list originate from one sample, sequenced in a study of tumor T cells in aggressive B-cell lymphoma. Sequencing used immunoSEQ multiplex PCR; TCRdb keeps in-frame clones, though not all of them. Here the sample spans about 2,400 clones, approximately 83% being singletons. The sample consisted of tumor tissue. These receptors all come from an adult with diffuse large B cell lymphoma.

The CDR3 loop reads CASSLDRGAVEKLFF. In DNA form, the CDR3 reads TGTGCCAGCAGCTTAGATCGAGGTGCGGTTGAAAAACTGTTTTTT. The rearrangement links TRBV11-2 to TRBJ1-4; D gene unclear. V was trimmed by 0 bases and J by 7 bases, leaving 12 bases between them. This CDR3 region has 15 residues. Germline V gives CDR1 SGHAT, CDR2 FQNNGV.

The chain recombines TRBV7-3 with TRBJ2-1; D gene ambiguous. The CDR3 has 15 amino acids. The germline V gene has CDR1 SGHTA and CDR2 FQGTGA. The V end lost 0 bases, the J end lost 3 bases, and 9 bases lay between the germline ends. The chain's CDR3 is CASSLTKNSYNEQFF. The CDR3 nucleotides are TGTGCCAGCAGCTTAACTAAGAACAGCTACAATGAGCAGTTCTTC.

The chain is built from TRBV4-3 and TRBJ1-1; D not resolved. The CDR3 length is 13 residues. In germline, CDR1 is LGHNA, CDR2 YSLEER. Trimming shortened V by 0 bases and J by 9 bases, and 11 bases separated the two germline ends. For the CDR3, the DNA is TGCGCCAGCAGCCAAGATGGGCCCGATAAAGCTTTCTTT. It codes for CASSQDGPDKAFF.

This clone has only one observation. V usage is TRBV27 and J usage is TRBJ1-5; D is possibly TRBD1 (6 bases). The CDR3 is 15 amino acids. Trimming removed 6 bases at V and 5 bases at J, with 17 bases between. CDR1 MNHEY and CDR2 SMNVEV come from the germline V gene (reference sequence). The CDR3 here is CASRRSGGRYQPQHF. CDR3 sequence (DNA): TGTGCCAGCAGGCGAAGCGGGGGGCGGTATCAGCCCCAGCATTTT.

The CDR3 DNA sequence: TGTGCCAGCAGCTTAGGTAGGGGGTGGCAAGAAGTATTCTACGAGCAGTACTTC. It specifies CASSLGRGWQEVFYEQYF. The chain uses TRBV11-2 and TRBJ2-7; maybe TRBD1 (6 bases). V was clipped by 1 base and J by 3 bases, with 22 bases between them. This CDR3 contains 18 residues. The germline gives CDR1 SGHAT, CDR2 FQNNGV.

The genes are TRBV5-1 and TRBJ2-1; 7 bases align to TRBD1. The trim removed 5 bases at V and 0 bases at J, leaving 5 bases unmatched. The CDR3 runs 15 residues. In germline, CDR1 is SGHRS, CDR2 YFSETQ. The CDR3 loop reads CASRQQGSSYNEQFF. CDR3 DNA sequence: TGCGCCAGCAGACAACAGGGGAGCTCCTACAATGAGCAGTTCTTC.

The chain couples TRBV19 to TRBJ1-1; D gene uncertain. V was cut by 0 bases and J by 10 bases, with 12 bases left in between. The germline gives CDR1 LNHDA, CDR2 SQIVND (reference sequence). This CDR3 contains 13 residues. For the CDR3, the DNA is TGTGCCAGTAGTATAGAAGGAGGAATTCGAGCTTTCTTT. This gives the protein CASSIEGGIRAFF.